This T cell receptor beta chain was sequenced for a study of blood T cell repertoires in COVID-19. Assay used: immunoSEQ multiplex PCR; TCRdb lists only in-frame clones, some missing. The data contain more than 250,000 clones, approximately 83% of them singletons. Germline V gives CDR1 SEHNR, CDR2 FQNEAQ (reference sequence). Trimming at V came to 5 bases and at J to 4 bases, leaving 4 bases not matched to a gene. This CDR3 region has 14 residues. The sample was peripheral blood. The chain carries TRBV7-9 and TRBJ2-1; TRBD1 matches 8 bases. This TCR came from a woman in her 30s who had recovered from COVID-19. CDR3 sequence reads: CASSPDRVYNEQFF. CDR3 nucleotide sequence: TGTGCCAGCAGCCCGGACAGGGTTTACAATGAGCAGTTCTTC. Variable domain in full (rest from reference TRBV7-9 and TRBJ2-1): DTGVSQNPRHKITKRGQNVTFRCDPISEHNRLYWYRQTLGQGPEFLTYFQNEAQLEKSRLLSDRFSAERPKGSFSTLEIQRTEQGDSAMYLCASSPDRVYNEQFFGPGTRLTVL.